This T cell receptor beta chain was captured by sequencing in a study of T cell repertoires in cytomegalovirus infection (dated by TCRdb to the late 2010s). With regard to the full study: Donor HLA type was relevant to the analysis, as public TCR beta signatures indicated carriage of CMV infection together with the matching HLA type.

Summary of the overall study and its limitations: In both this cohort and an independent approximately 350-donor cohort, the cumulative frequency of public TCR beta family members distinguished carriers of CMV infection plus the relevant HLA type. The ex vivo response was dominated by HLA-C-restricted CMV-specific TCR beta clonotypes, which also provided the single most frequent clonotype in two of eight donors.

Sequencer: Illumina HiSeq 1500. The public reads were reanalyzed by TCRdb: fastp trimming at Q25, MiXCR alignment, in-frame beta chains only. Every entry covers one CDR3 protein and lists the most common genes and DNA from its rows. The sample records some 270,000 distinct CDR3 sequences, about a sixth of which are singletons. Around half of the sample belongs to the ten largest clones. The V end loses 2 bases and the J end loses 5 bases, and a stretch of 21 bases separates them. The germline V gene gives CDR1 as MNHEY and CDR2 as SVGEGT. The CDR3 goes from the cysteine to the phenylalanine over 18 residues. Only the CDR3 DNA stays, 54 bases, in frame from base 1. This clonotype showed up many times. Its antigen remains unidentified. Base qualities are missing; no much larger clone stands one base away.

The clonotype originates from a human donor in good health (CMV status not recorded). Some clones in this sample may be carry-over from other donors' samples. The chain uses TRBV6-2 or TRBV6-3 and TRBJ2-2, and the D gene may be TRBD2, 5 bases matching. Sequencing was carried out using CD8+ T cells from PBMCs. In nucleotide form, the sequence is TGTGCCAGCAGTTACCACCAAGAGGACTCATACGTAACCGGGGAGCTGTTTTTT. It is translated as CASSYHQEDSYVTGELFF.